Listed below are T cell receptor beta chains from one sample, sequenced in a study of post-analysis software for immune sequencing data. From the PCR reads, TCRdb called clonotypes with MiXCR, one entry per CDR3 protein. The sample lists fewer than 850,000 distinct CDR3 sequences; 25% to 30% were seen once. Sequenced: blood. Source of these receptors: a girl aged 10-17 years with multiple sclerosis. Both conserved end residues are part of each CDR3. A D gene is named only where the DNA matches it firmly. Clone size appears in some rows only: once, few, many, or a class for an expanded clone.

abundance	v_gene	d_gene	j_gene	CDR3nt	CDR3aa
.	TRBV4-3	.	TRBJ1-2	TGCGCCAGCAGCCAAGATCGGGGAAGGTACGGCTACACCTTC	CASSQDRGRYGYTF
.	TRBV2	.	TRBJ2-7	TGTGCCAGCAGTGAATGGACGATTAGGTCCTACGAGCAGTACTTC	CASSEWTIRSYEQYF
many	TRBV20-1	.	TRBJ2-5	TGCAGTGCCCAGGACAGAGAGACCCAGTACTTC	CSAQDRETQYF
.	TRBV6-4	.	TRBJ2-7	TGTGCCAGCAGTCCTATGGGGGGTTACTACGAGCAGTACTTC	CASSPMGGYYEQYF
few	TRBV20-1	TRBD1	TRBJ1-2	TGCAGTGCTAGAGAAGCCCTCGGGACAGGGGGACCTAGCTATGGCTACACCTTC	CSAREALGTGGPSYGYTF
.	TRBV5-4	TRBD2	TRBJ2-1	TGTGCCAGCAGCAAAAAAAGGGCTAGCGGTACCTACAATGAGCAGTTCTTC	CASSKKRASGTYNEQFF
few	TRBV5-1	.	TRBJ1-2	TGCGCCAGCAGCTTTATGGGAGGGTTTGACGGCTACACCTTC	CASSFMGGFDGYTF
.	TRBV6-1	.	TRBJ2-7	TGTGCCAGCAGGGAGGGAGTAGGTTCCTACGAGCAGTACTTC	CASREGVGSYEQYF
.	TRBV20-1	TRBD2	TRBJ2-7	TGCAGTGCCAGAGAGATAACAGCGGGGGACTACGAGCAGTACTTC	CSAREITAGDYEQYF
.	TRBV20-1	.	TRBJ2-6	TGCAGTGCTAGTAGGCGCTCTGGGGCCAACGTCCTGACTTTC	CSASRRSGANVLTF
few	TRBV20-1	TRBD1	TRBJ2-5	TGCAGTGCTAGCAGGGGGCTAGAGACCCAGTACTTC	CSASRGLETQYF
.	TRBV5-1	TRBD1	TRBJ2-7	TGCGCCAGCAGCTCTCAGACAGGGGGCGTGTACGAGCAGTACTTC	CASSSQTGGVYEQYF
.	TRBV28	TRBD1	TRBJ2-7	TGTGCCAGCAGTTTCCCCTTGCAGGGGGCTGACGAGCAGTACTTC	CASSFPLQGADEQYF
.	TRBV3-1	.	TRBJ1-1	TGTGCCAGCAGCCCTGCTGTCAGGGTCACTGAAGCTTTCTTT	CASSPAVRVTEAFF
few	TRBV18	TRBD1	TRBJ1-2	TGTGCCAGCTCACCACTACCGGGACAGGGGACCCAAGCTAACTATGGCTACACCTTC	CASSPLPGQGTQANYGYTF
.	TRBV6-2/TRBV6-3	.	TRBJ2-1	TGTGCCATAAGAACGACGGGGAATGAGCAGTTCTTC	CAIRTTGNEQFF
few	TRBV12-3/TRBV12-4	.	TRBJ2-7	TGTGCCAGCAGATTTGGGGCGGGGTACGAGCAGTACTTC	CASRFGAGYEQYF
many	TRBV9	.	TRBJ2-5	TGTGCCAGCAGCGTAGGTAGCGGTCAATTTTCCCAGTACTTC	CASSVGSGQFSQYF
few	TRBV7-2	.	TRBJ2-6	TGTGCCAGCAGCTTAGGGGTCGGCAGGGCCGGGGCCAACGTCCTGACTTTC	CASSLGVGRAGANVLTF
once	TRBV6-5	.	TRBJ2-3	TGTGCCAGCAGGGGAATTTTAGGGGGAGATACGCAGTATTTT	CASRGILGGDTQYF
.	TRBV7-2	TRBD2	TRBJ2-1	TGTGCCAGCAGCCTCATAGCGGGAGTCAATGAGCAGTTCTTC	CASSLIAGVNEQFF
.	TRBV15	.	TRBJ2-7	TGTGCCACCAGCAGAGATCGCGAGTTGGGGGGGGCCCCCTACGAGCAGTACTTC	CATSRDRELGGAPYEQYF
once	TRBV3-1	.	TRBJ2-2	TGTGCCAGCAGCCAAGTCTTGACCGGGGAGCTGTTTTTT	CASSQVLTGELFF
few	TRBV10-3	.	TRBJ1-5	TGTGCCATCAGGGGCCCGACGAGCAATCAGCCCCAGCATTTT	CAIRGPTSNQPQHF
.	TRBV4-1	.	TRBJ2-2	TGCGCCAGCAGCCAACCCTCAGCTATCACCGGGGAGCTGTTTTTT	CASSQPSAITGELFF
.	TRBV6-1	.	TRBJ1-2	TGTGCCAGCAGTGAACACCACAGGGCTGGCGGCTACACCTTC	CASSEHHRAGGYTF
few	TRBV28	.	TRBJ2-3	TGTGCCAGCAGATCCACAGGGTTTCGTGGCACAGATACGCAGTATTTT	CASRSTGFRGTDTQYF
.	TRBV9	.	TRBJ2-3	TGTGCCAGCAGCTTTAGGACAGCTTCAGATACGCAGTATTTT	CASSFRTASDTQYF
.	TRBV7-2	TRBD1	TRBJ1-2	TGTGCCAGCAGCAAAGGGGGACAGGGGAACCATGGCTACACCTTC	CASSKGGQGNHGYTF
few	TRBV20-1	TRBD1	TRBJ2-5	TGCAGTGCTCGAGACAGGGTAGTCCAAGAGACCCAGTACTTC	CSARDRVVQETQYF
.	TRBV5-1	.	TRBJ2-5	TGCGCCAGCAGCTTGGGTCTGTCGGGGGAGACCCAGTACTTC	CASSLGLSGETQYF
few	TRBV24-1	.	TRBJ2-5	TGTGCCACCAGTGGCAAATCCAGGGAGACCCAGTACTTC	CATSGKSRETQYF
.	TRBV27	.	TRBJ2-3	TGTGCCAGCAGTTTATGGAACGCGGATACGCAGTATTTT	CASSLWNADTQYF
.	TRBV20-1	TRBD2	TRBJ2-1	TGCAGTGCTAGAGCCTGGAGCGGGAGCTCCTACAATGAGCAGTTCTTC	CSARAWSGSSYNEQFF
few	TRBV5-6	.	TRBJ2-5	TGTGCCAGCAGCTTGGATGGCAGGGGATGGGGAGAGACCCAGTACTTC	CASSLDGRGWGETQYF
.	TRBV18	.	TRBJ2-5	TGTGCCAGCTCACCTAGGGACGATTCGCAGACCCAGTACTTC	CASSPRDDSQTQYF
many	TRBV6-1	.	TRBJ2-7	TGTGCCAGCAGTGAAAATATCTACGAGCAGTACTTC	CASSENIYEQYF
few	TRBV7-2	.	TRBJ1-5	TGTGCCAGCAGCTTAATGGGGGGCCTAGGGCAGCCCCAGCATTTT	CASSLMGGLGQPQHF